This T cell receptor beta chain was recovered during a study of beta chain features in type 1 diabetes. Study-level results: Patients with type 1 diabetes carried fewer insertions and had more deletions at their VDJ junctions. Shortening that was moderate but significant affected the TCRB CDR3s of Type 1 diabetes patients in all four CD4+ subsets.

V gave up 2 bases and J gave up 13 bases; unmatched junction bases: 10. CDR1 is SGHRS, CDR2 YFSETQ, per germline. The CDR3 contains 13 residues. As to this clone: Its target is unknown.

Expressed TCRB transcripts were sequenced after all isolated RNA was converted to cDNA. Some clones are missing from TCRdb's copy, which holds only in-frame ones; the method was immunoSEQ multiplex PCR. The repertoire holds 240,000 or so clones, with approximately 20% as singletons. Sequenced material: naive CD4+ T cells from blood. The receptor's source is a woman in her thirties or forties with type 1 diabetes. The chain employs TRBV5-1 and TRBJ1-2; 8 bases are shared with TRBD1. CDR3 loop: CASSFQSGTGSTF. CDR3 in DNA: TGCGCCAGCAGCTTCCAGTCCGGGACAGGTTCCACCTTC.